The 28 T cell receptor beta chains below come from one sample, sequenced in a study of regulatory T cells in long-lasting Graves disease. Noted time point: persistent/refractory GD, antithyroid drugs over 5 years with positive TRAb. Following extraction of RNA from PBMCs, that RNA was used to make the TCR library. Assembly of TCR beta libraries relied on iRepertoire HTBI primers together with Arm-PCR of CDR3 regions. MiXCR, applied by TCRdb to the multiplex PCR reads, yields one record per CDR3 protein. The table lists roughly 450,000 distinct CDR3 sequences, around 20% of them singletons. Specimen: peripheral blood mononuclear cells (PBMCs), collected when the disease was refractory, from a patient treated with antithyroid drugs. Receptors originate from a female donor with Graves disease.

This clonotype was recorded at least ten times. The rearrangement joins TRBV10-3 to TRBJ2-2, with D uncertain. The V gene lost 3 bases and the J gene lost 7 bases, with 12 bases spanning the gap. The CDR3 loop spans 14 amino acids. Germline CDR1 is ENHRY and CDR2 is SYGVKD. CDR3 residues: CAISERESDGELFF. CDR3 coding DNA: TGTGCCATCAGTGAAAGGGAATCTGACGGGGAGCTGTTTTTT.

This clonotype was seen many times. This chain joins TRBV27 and TRBJ2-7; 8 positions match TRBD2. After removal of 6 bases from V and 2 bases from J, the junction contained 6 bases not matched to a gene. CDR3 length equals 14 residues. Germline V gene lookup returns CDR1 MNHEY and CDR2 SMNVEV (reference sequence). The CDR3 loop reads CASRFSGTPYEQYF. CDR3 nucleotide sequence: TGTGCCAGCAGATTTAGCGGGACCCCCTACGAGCAGTACTTC.

In this sample, this clonotype turned up once. Possible read error: a much larger clone is one base away. The rearrangement links TRBV27 to TRBJ1-1; no firm D call. Per the germline V gene, CDR1 is MNHEY and CDR2 is SMNVEV (reference sequence). This CDR3 has 14 residues. The CDR3 here is CASSLDGRGTKAFF. DNA for the CDR3: TGTGCCAGCAGTTTGGACGGGCGCGGCACTAAAGCTTTCTTT.

This clonotype showed up just a few times. V is TRBV20-1 and J is TRBJ2-4; no firm D call. Germline-derived CDR1 and CDR2 are DFQATT and SNEGSKA (reference sequence). The V end was cut by 0 bases, the J end by 8 bases, with 23 bases between. This CDR3 contains 17 residues. The CDR3 nucleotides read TGCAGTGCTAGAGATCCGGCGGTCTTAACTAACCGGGACATTCAGTACTTC. Protein product: CSARDPAVLTNRDIQYF.

At least ten counts were recorded for this clonotype. The gene calls are TRBV2 and TRBJ1-2, with D possibly being TRBD1 (5 bases). Germline V lookup: CDR1 SNHLY, CDR2 FYNNEI. The CDR3 runs 13 residues. The V and J ends lost 8 bases and 4 bases respectively, with 14 bases between them. The CDR3: CASLLGQGYGYTF. The CDR3 DNA is TGTGCCAGCCTCCTGGGGCAGGGCTATGGCTACACCTTC.

In this sample, this clonotype turned up a few times. The chain couples TRBV25-1 to TRBJ2-2; TRBD2 might be the D (6 bases). Germline CDR1 and CDR2: MGHDK and SYGVNS. With 5 bases removed from V and 4 bases from J, the gap between germline ends came to 14 bases. There are 15 residues in the CDR3. The CDR3 protein is CASSYLGGRTGELFF. The CDR3 nucleotides read TGTGCCAGCAGTTATCTGGGAGGACGCACCGGGGAGCTGTTTTTT.

In its sample, this clonotype was seen many times. The V gene is TRBV12-3 or TRBV12-4, the J gene TRBJ1-2; D call uncertain. CDR3 length equals 16 residues. Trimming pared 2 bases from V and 2 bases from J, leaving 15 bases between. The CDR3 reads CASSLSTGIANYGYTF. The CDR3 DNA sequence: TGTGCCAGCAGTTTAAGTACTGGCATCGCAAACTATGGCTACACCTTC.

This clonotype was seen repeatedly, ten times or more. The chain uses TRBV28 and TRBJ2-7; 9 nucleotides match TRBD1. The CDR3 runs 15 residues. V was pared by 5 bases and J by 6 bases, with 11 bases of the junction left unmatched. CDR1 MDHEN and CDR2 SYDVKM come from the germline V gene. The CDR3 DNA reads as TGTGCCAGCAGTCCTCCGGGACAGGGAGTCCTCGAGCAGTACTTC. Its translation: CASSPPGQGVLEQYF.

The table lists this clonotype with many counts. The chain is built from TRBV27 and TRBJ2-2; D remains ambiguous. V was shortened by 2 bases and J by 4 bases, with 8 bases between the two germline ends. Per the germline V gene, CDR1 is MNHEY and CDR2 is SMNVEV (reference sequence). This CDR3 comprises 14 residues. The CDR3 loop reads CASSLGMSTGELFF. The CDR3 nucleotides are TGTGCCAGCAGTTTAGGGATGAGCACCGGGGAGCTGTTTTTT.

As regards this clonotype: This may be a read error, as it is one base from a much larger clone. The genes are TRBV20-1 and TRBJ2-7; 14 bases are shared with TRBD2. Germline-derived CDR1 and CDR2 are DFQATT and SNEGSKA (reference sequence). The CDR3 totals 16 residues. V gave up 5 bases and J gave up 1 base; unmatched junction bases: 7. CDR3 nucleotides: TGCAGTGCTGAGGGGACTAGCGGGAGTATGTCCTACGAGCAGTACTTC. Amino acid sequence: CSAEGTSGSMSYEQYF.

In its sample, this clonotype was seen many times. V usage is TRBV27 and J usage is TRBJ2-1; tentatively, D is TRBD2 (5 bases). V gave up 4 bases and J gave up 4 bases, with 11 bases separating them. Germline V gene sequence: CDR1 MNHEY, CDR2 SMNVEV (reference sequence). The length of the CDR3 is 14 residues. CDR3 sequence (DNA): TGTGCCAGCAGTTCAGGTAGCGAATACAATGAGCAGTTCTTC. Amino acid sequence: CASSSGSEYNEQFF.

This clonotype showed up many times. The CDR3 loop is CASSGLDYEQFF. The DNA of the CDR3 is TGTGCCAGCAGTGGACTAGACTACGAGCAGTTCTTC. This rearrangement joins TRBV2 to TRBJ2-1; weak D call: TRBD2 (6 bases). The V gene's germline CDR1 is SNHLY and CDR2 FYNNEI. The CDR3 covers 12 residues. The V and J ends lost 4 bases and 10 bases respectively, with 11 bases between them.

This chain uses TRBV28 with TRBJ1-4, with D tentatively TRBD1 (6 bases). This CDR3 has 15 amino acids. The V gene's germline CDR1 is MDHEN and CDR2 SYDVKM. V lost 7 bases and J lost 1, with 13 bases in between. The CDR3 coding sequence is TGTGCCAGCACTAGCAGGGGACAAACTAATGAAAAACTGTTTTTT. As protein: CASTSRGQTNEKLFF.

As concerns this clonotype: Mismatch with germline at one junction end may stem from a read error. The chain is built from TRBV5-1 and TRBJ2-7; TRBD2 matches 10 bases. CDR3 length: 16 residues. The germline gives CDR1 SGHRS, CDR2 YFSETQ. CDR3 sequence (DNA): TGCGCCAGCAGCCACGGTCTGCCTAGCGGGAGTACCCTTATGAACTTC. This codes for CASSHGLPSGSTLMNF.

There are many counts of this clonotype. This sequence joins TRBV28 and TRBJ2-7, with TRBD1 matching 8 bases. The CDR3 totals 14 residues. V gave up 6 bases and J gave up 3 bases; unmatched junction bases: 7. Germline values: CDR1 MDHEN, CDR2 SYDVKM. Here the CDR3 DNA reads TGTGCCAGCAGGCCGACAGGGGCGTACTACGAGCAGTACTTC. Its protein product is CASRPTGAYYEQYF.

This clonotype was counted many times. This sequence joins TRBV7-9 and TRBJ2-7, with 11 bases fitting TRBD2. Germline V gene data show CDR1 as SEHNR and CDR2 as FQNEAQ (reference sequence). The CDR3 runs to 14 residues. Trimming cost V 3 bases and J 2 bases; bases outside gene matches: 0. In DNA form, the CDR3 reads TGTGCCAGCAGCTTGACTAGCGGGGCCTACGAGCAGTACTTC. Encoded protein: CASSLTSGAYEQYF.

This clonotype has a count of ten or more. CDR3 coding DNA: TGTGCCAGCAGCTTCCGTGGCCGCGGTACCTACGAGCAGTACTTC. Its protein product is CASSFRGRGTYEQYF. The chain joins TRBV11-1 to TRBJ2-7, with D unresolved. There are 15 residues in the CDR3. Germline V CDR1 and CDR2: SGHAT, FQDESV (reference sequence). The germline V and J ends were trimmed by 3 bases and 2 bases, with 14 bases remaining between them.

This clonotype has a count of ten or more. The rearrangement links TRBV28 to TRBJ2-2, with D perhaps matching TRBD1 (6 bases). Trimming took 5 bases from V and 5 from J, leaving 9 bases between them. The germline V gene has CDR1 MDHEN and CDR2 SYDVKM. The CDR3 is 13 residues long. CDR3 loop: CASSPGETGELFF. The CDR3 DNA is TGTGCCAGCAGTCCAGGGGAAACCGGGGAGCTGTTTTTT.

This clonotype was detected many times. The CDR3 region is CASSYGWNYEQYF. The CDR3 DNA follows: TGTGCCAGCAGTTACGGCTGGAACTACGAGCAGTACTTC. J is TRBJ2-7 and V is TRBV6-5; D unclear. CDR1 and CDR2 (germline): MNHEY, SVGAGI. With 2 bases removed from V and 3 bases from J, the gap between germline ends came to 8 bases. CDR3 length: 13 residues.

The V gene is TRBV4-1, the J gene TRBJ2-5; no definite D call. CDR1 MGHRA and CDR2 YSYEKL come from the germline V gene. CDR3 length: 15 amino acids. Trimming took off 2 bases at V and 5 bases at J, with 15 bases between the two ends. CDR3 bases: TGCGCCAGCAGCCAAAGTGGGTCAGGTGGCGAGACCCAGTACTTC. Its translation: CASSQSGSGGETQYF.

The rearrangement uses TRBV7-6 and TRBJ2-2; 8 nucleotides match TRBD1. V shed 4 bases, J shed 4 bases, and the junction held 11 bases outside the gene matches. CDR1 and CDR2 (germline): SGHVS, FNYEAQ. CDR3 length: 17 amino acids. The CDR3 reads CASSSYPRGPSTGELFF. The CDR3 region has the DNA TGTGCCAGCAGCTCTTATCCCAGGGGGCCCAGCACCGGGGAGCTGTTTTTT.

The rearrangement links TRBV2 to TRBJ1-6; no clear D gene. Looked up from germline, CDR1 is SNHLY and CDR2 is FYNNEI. CDR3 length equals 12 residues. Trimming removed 7 bases at V and 2 bases at J, with 3 bases between. This chain's CDR3 is CASNPYNSPLHF. As DNA, the CDR3 is TGTGCCAGCAATCCCTATAATTCACCCCTCCACTTT.

Only a few counts were recorded for this clonotype. This chain uses TRBV29-1 with TRBJ2-7; 9 bases match TRBD1. CDR1 SQVTM and CDR2 ANQGSEA come from the germline V gene. This CDR3 contains 17 residues. Losses at the gene ends were 0 bases for V and 2 bases for J; bases not matched to a gene: 11. The CDR3 region has the DNA TGCAGCGTTGAAGATCTTCGGGGGACAGGGTTTACCTACGAGCAGTACTTC. Amino acids: CSVEDLRGTGFTYEQYF.

Only a few counts were recorded for this clonotype. The rearrangement uses TRBV10-3 and TRBJ1-1; TRBD1 might be the D (5 bases). Trimming stripped 5 bases from V and 5 bases from J, with 18 bases between. CDR1 is ENHRY, CDR2 SYGVKD, per germline. The CDR3 loop spans 15 amino acids. The CDR3 here is CAISTAGTSGTEAFF. Written as DNA, the CDR3 is TGTGCCATCAGTACAGCCGGGACGAGCGGTACTGAAGCTTTCTTT.

The genes are TRBV5-1 and TRBJ1-2; D remains ambiguous. The CDR3 consists of 13 residues. Between the trimmed V and J ends, which lost 4 bases and 8 bases, there was a span of 15 bases. From germline, CDR1 is SGHRS and CDR2 YFSETQ. CDR3 region: CASSPSLTYGYTF. DNA of the CDR3: TGCGCCAGCAGCCCTTCGCTGACATACGGCTACACCTTC.

This clonotype showed up just a few times. The chain has TRBV20-1 and TRBJ2-6; 7 bases fit TRBD1. V shed 3 bases and J 1 base; nucleotides not matched to a gene: 3. The germline V gene has CDR1 DFQATT and CDR2 SNEGSKA (reference sequence). This CDR3 region has 15 residues. CDR3 DNA: TGCAGTGCTAGGGACAGGCAGTCTGGGGCCAACGTCCTGACTTTC. It translates to CSARDRQSGANVLTF.

This clonotype was seen a handful of times. The chain joins TRBV7-9 to TRBJ1-2; the D is unclear. The CDR3 loop spans 14 amino acids. Trimming stripped 5 bases from V and 4 bases from J, with 14 bases between. Germline assignment: CDR1 SEHNR and CDR2 FQNEAQ (reference sequence). CDR3 sequence: CASSAIQWPYGYTF. The CDR3 nucleotides are TGTGCCAGCAGCGCTATACAGTGGCCCTATGGCTACACCTTC.

This clonotype was picked up a small number of times. The chain has TRBV7-2 and TRBJ2-7, with D possibly being TRBD1 (5 bases). The CDR3 sequence is 14 residues long. V lost 8 bases and J lost 2, with 16 bases in between. Germline CDR1 SGHTA, CDR2 FQGNSA. CDR3 sequence (DNA): TGTGCCAGCCGAACGACAGTCACTACCTACGAGCAGTACTTC. It codes for CASRTTVTTYEQYF. Based on the CDR3 plus reference TRBV7-2 and TRBJ2-7, the full variable domain is GAGVSQSPSNKVTEKGKDVELRCDPISGHTALYWYRQSLGQGLEFLIYFQGNSAPDKSGLPSDRFSAERTGGSVSTLTIQRTQQEDSAVYLCASRTTVTTYEQYFGPGTRLTVT.